These 29 T cell receptor beta chains share one sample of origin, sequenced in a study of graft-versus-host responses after intestinal transplantation. Processing released intraepithelial and lamina propria lymphocytes from the graft tissue. The method was immunoSEQ multiplex PCR; TCRdb's version includes in-frame clones alone and lacks a portion of them. The sample lists about 29,000 clones, around 80% seen once, with less than 4% in the top ten. This material consisted of ileum tissue, taken 98 days after intestinal transplantation. The receptors shown here come from a human patient who received an intestinal transplant, so some T cells may come from the graft donor.

The chain links TRBV2 to TRBJ1-6; maybe TRBD1 (6 bases). The CDR3 loop spans 13 amino acids. Germline values: CDR1 SNHLY, CDR2 FYNNEI. Trimming pared 9 bases from V and 5 bases from J, leaving 11 bases between. The CDR3 spells CASTGTHNSPLHF. As DNA, the CDR3 is TGTGCCAGTACAGGGACCCATAATTCACCCCTCCACTTT.

In nucleotides, the CDR3 is TGCGCCAGCAGCCAAGATTCACAGGGGAAGTACGAGCAGTACTTC. Translating gives CASSQDSQGKYEQYF. The rearrangement joins TRBV4-1 to TRBJ2-7, with 7 bases identical to TRBD1. The CDR3 has 15 amino acids. In germline, CDR1 is MGHRA, CDR2 YSYEKL. V shed 0 bases and J 4 bases; nucleotides not matched to a gene: 6.

This CDR3 reads CASSDSGGAGDEQFF. The CDR3 bases are TGTGCCAGCAGTGACAGCGGGGGGGCAGGTGATGAGCAGTTCTTC. The chain recombines TRBV6-1 with TRBJ2-1, with TRBD2 matching 10 bases. V trimming: 3 bases; J trimming: 8 bases; junction bases outside the gene matches: 7. The CDR3 extends over 15 amino acids. In germline, CDR1 is MNHNS, CDR2 SASEGT.

V and J are TRBV6-6 and TRBJ1-5; the match to TRBD1 covers 8 bases. The germline CDR1 and CDR2 sequences are MNHNY and SVGAGI (reference sequence). This CDR3 comprises 15 residues. V gave up 6 bases and J gave up 6 bases; unmatched junction bases: 10. Here the CDR3 DNA reads TGTGCCAGCAGCCCGGCCCAGGGGGCTCTTCAGCCCCAGCATTTT. Its translation: CASSPAQGALQPQHF.

The chain uses TRBV5-4 and TRBJ1-3; a possible D gene is TRBD1 (6 bases). The CDR3 extends over 15 amino acids. Trimming took 4 bases from V and 2 from J, leaving 13 bases between them. The V gene's germline CDR1 is SGHNT and CDR2 YYREEE (reference sequence). The CDR3 protein is CASSPSPGAGNTIYF. The CDR3 DNA is TGTGCCAGCAGCCCCTCCCCAGGGGCTGGAAACACCATATATTTT.

The chain employs TRBV30 and TRBJ2-5; D not certain. This CDR3 has 11 residues. Trimming pared 5 bases from V and 2 bases from J, leaving 6 bases between. Germline CDR1 is GTSNPN and CDR2 is SVGIG (reference sequence). In DNA, the CDR3 is TGTGCCTGGCGGCAGCAAGAGACCCAGTACTTC. Translation gives CAWRQQETQYF.

The V call is TRBV28, the J call TRBJ1-5, with 8 nucleotides matching TRBD1. The V segment lost 2 bases and the J segment 1 base; nucleotides outside the gene matches: 7. The CDR3 runs to 17 residues. Germline V lookup: CDR1 MDHEN, CDR2 SYDVKM. The CDR3 protein is CASSLLRQGASNQPQHF. The CDR3 DNA reads as TGTGCCAGCAGTTTACTGAGGCAGGGGGCCAGCAATCAGCCCCAGCATTTT.

This chain joins TRBV27 and TRBJ1-5; D might be TRBD1 (5 bases). The germline V gene has CDR1 MNHEY and CDR2 SMNVEV (reference sequence). The CDR3 is made up of 15 amino acids. The V end was cut by 6 bases, the J end by 4 bases, with 16 bases between. In DNA form, the CDR3 reads TGTGCCAGCAGCAGCGCGGGACCCGGGAATCAGCCCCAGCATTTT. Its protein product is CASSSAGPGNQPQHF.

This clone came up a few times. The J gene is TRBJ1-1, the V gene TRBV4-1; D remains ambiguous. The germline CDR1 and CDR2 sequences are MGHRA and YSYEKL. The V end was cut by 4 bases, the J end by 3 bases, with 9 bases between. This CDR3 is built from 13 residues. The CDR3 region has the DNA TGCGCCAGCAGCCGGGGTGGGCACACTGAAGCTTTCTTT. Its protein product is CASSRGGHTEAFF.

This CDR3 is CASSVEGTEAFF. The DNA of the CDR3 is TGTGCCAGCAGCGTAGAGGGAACTGAAGCTTTCTTT. The chain couples TRBV9 to TRBJ1-1, with D uncertain. The germline V gene has CDR1 SGDLS and CDR2 YYNGEE. V shed 0 bases and J shed 5 bases, with 5 bases lying between them. CDR3 length: 12 residues.

The chain is built from TRBV9 and TRBJ1-1, with 7 bases aligning to TRBD1. The ends lost 0 bases at V and 1 base at J; junction bases unmatched: 3. Germline CDR1 is SGDLS and CDR2 is YYNGEE. The CDR3 extends over 15 amino acids. The CDR3 loop is CASSVAGQQNTEAFF. CDR3 coding DNA: TGTGCCAGCAGCGTAGCGGGACAGCAGAACACTGAAGCTTTCTTT.

The chain has TRBV7-9 and TRBJ2-5, with a possible D match to TRBD2 (6 bases). Looked up from germline, CDR1 is SEHNR and CDR2 is FQNEAQ (reference sequence). V was shortened by 5 bases and J by 4 bases, with 17 bases between the two germline ends. This CDR3 is 15 amino acids long. The CDR3 region has the DNA TGTGCCAGCAGCCCAGGATTGGGGGGACTAGAGACCCAGTACTTC. As protein: CASSPGLGGLETQYF.

This clone was detected only a few times. CDR3 nucleotides: TGTGCCATCAGCACAGGGGAGGCCCATAATTCACCCCTCCACTTT. Its translation is CAISTGEAHNSPLHF. The J gene is TRBJ1-6, the V gene TRBV10-3; 7 bases line up with TRBD1. This CDR3 has 15 amino acids. Germline-derived CDR1 and CDR2 are ENHRY and SYGVKD. The V segment lost 6 bases and the J segment 5 bases; nucleotides outside the gene matches: 7.

This clone has more than one count but fewer than ten. The chain combines TRBV28 with TRBJ1-5; D unclear. The V gene's germline CDR1 is MDHEN and CDR2 SYDVKM. Trimming removed 10 bases at V and 3 bases at J, with 13 bases between. The CDR3 length is 13 residues. The chain's CDR3 is CATEQSLNQPQHF. Written as DNA, the CDR3 is TGTGCCACCGAGCAGAGTCTCAATCAGCCCCAGCATTTT.

This chain links TRBV18 with TRBJ1-2; 7 nucleotides align to TRBD1. V lost 3 bases to trimming and J lost 8 bases; unmatched junction nucleotides: 12. The germline V gene encodes CDR1 KGHSH and CDR2 LQKENI. The CDR3 extends over 15 amino acids. The CDR3 sequence is CASSPRLQGLEGYTF. CDR3 nucleotide sequence: TGTGCCAGCTCACCCCGTCTACAGGGGTTGGAGGGCTACACCTTC. The full variable domain, completed using reference TRBV18 and TRBJ1-2, is NAGVMQNPRHLVRRRGQEARLRCSPMKGHSHVYWYRQLPEEGLKFMVYLQKENIIDESGMPKERFSAEFPKEGPSILRIQQVVRGDSAAYFCASSPRLQGLEGYTFGSGTRLTVV.

The chain couples TRBV21-1 to TRBJ1-1; the table names TRBD1, a call not compared with the DNA. TRBV21-1 is classified as a pseudogene. The length of the CDR3 is 13 residues. The CDR3 nucleotides read TGTGCCAGCAGCAAAGACAGGGCCACTGAAGCTTTCTTT. Translating it yields CASSKDRATEAFF.

V usage is TRBV2 and J usage is TRBJ2-5, with no clear D. Germline assignment: CDR1 SNHLY and CDR2 FYNNEI. This CDR3 comprises 15 residues. The V end was cut by 8 bases, the J end by 5 bases, with 21 bases between. As DNA, the CDR3 is TGTGCCAGCGGACGAACGATAATTCCCCAGGAGACCCAGTACTTC. This codes for CASGRTIIPQETQYF.

Only a few counts were recorded for this clone. The chain is built from TRBV2 and TRBJ1-3; TRBD1 aligns across 9 bases. J gave up 2 bases and V 7 bases, and 12 bases lay outside the gene matches. The germline V gene has CDR1 SNHLY and CDR2 FYNNEI. The CDR3 sequence is 17 residues long. The CDR3 nucleotides read TGTGCCAGCAACCTTAGGCAACAGGGGGCAACTGGAAACACCATATATTTT. Amino acids: CASNLRQQGATGNTIYF.

The J gene is TRBJ1-1, the V gene TRBV28; no clear D gene. Germline CDR1 MDHEN, CDR2 SYDVKM. The CDR3 spans 14 residues. V shed 2 bases and J shed 3 bases, with 10 bases lying between them. DNA for the CDR3: TGTGCCAGCAGTTTACGGGAGAGAGACACTGAAGCTTTCTTT. It translates to CASSLRERDTEAFF.

The gene calls are TRBV7-6 and TRBJ1-2, with TRBD1 identical over 10 bases. V shed 5 bases, J shed 2 bases, and the junction held 11 bases outside the gene matches. The CDR3 extends over 17 amino acids. Germline V lookup: CDR1 SGHVS, CDR2 FNYEAQ. Here the CDR3 reads CASSPRDRGTPNYGYTF. The CDR3 DNA follows: TGTGCCAGCAGCCCCCGGGACAGGGGCACACCGAACTATGGCTACACCTTC. The entire variable domain, with the rest obtained from reference TRBV7-6 and TRBJ1-2, is as follows: GAGVSQSPRYKVTKRGQDVALRCDPISGHVSLYWYRQALGQGPEFLTYFNYEAQQDKSGLPNDRFSAERPEGSISTLTIQRTEQRDSAMYRCASSPRDRGTPNYGYTFGSGTRLTVV.

J is TRBJ1-3 and V is TRBV18, with D perhaps TRBD1 (5 bases). The germline V gene has CDR1 KGHSH and CDR2 LQKENI. The CDR3 spans 17 residues. The germline V and J ends were trimmed by 3 bases and 0 bases, with 15 bases remaining between them. CDR3: CASSPQPAGSSGNTIYF. The CDR3 DNA reads as TGTGCCAGCTCACCGCAACCGGCAGGGAGCTCTGGAAACACCATATATTTT.

For the CDR3, the DNA is TGTGCCAGCAGCCCCAGGGGGCAGGGTGAAAAACTGTTTTTT. Its protein is CASSPRGQGEKLFF. The chain couples TRBV5-6 to TRBJ1-4; TRBD1 agrees at 8 bases. V shed 4 bases and J 7 bases; nucleotides not matched to a gene: 6. Germline V CDR1 and CDR2: SGHDT, YYEEEE. The CDR3 is 14 amino acids.

J is TRBJ1-5 and V is TRBV4-1; 9 bases are shared with TRBD1. CDR3 length equals 19 residues. The junction had 12 bases not matched to a gene; V was cut back by 0 bases and J by 3 bases. Germline CDR1 MGHRA, CDR2 YSYEKL. The CDR3 sequence: CASSQDLRQGEMDNQPQHF. The CDR3 nucleotides read TGCGCCAGCAGCCAAGATTTGAGACAGGGGGAGATGGACAATCAGCCCCAGCATTTT.

The chain links TRBV6-5 to TRBJ2-2, with D perhaps assigned TRBD1 or TRBD2 (5 bases each). Deletions cut 6 bases from V and 2 bases from J, with 13 bases between. CDR1 and CDR2 (germline): MNHEY, SVGAGI. This CDR3 comprises 15 residues. The CDR3 coding sequence is TGTGCCAGCAGCCAGGGACCCGCCAACACCGGGGAGCTGTTTTTT. It is translated as CASSQGPANTGELFF.

This rearrangement joins TRBV18 to TRBJ2-6; D is undetermined. This CDR3 has 13 amino acids. V gave up 6 bases and J gave up 0 bases, with 3 bases separating them. CDR1 and CDR2 from the germline V gene are KGHSH and LQKENI. The CDR3 bases are TGTGCCAGCTCCGACTCTGGGGCCAACGTCCTGACTTTC. Translating it yields CASSDSGANVLTF.

This clone was detected once. The chain joins TRBV9 to TRBJ2-3; 7 bases are shared with TRBD2. V lost 4 bases, J lost 2 bases, and 10 bases stayed unmatched. This CDR3 spans 16 amino acids. From germline, CDR1 is SGDLS and CDR2 YYNGEE. The CDR3 DNA reads TGTGCCAGCAGCCCCCCGTCCGGGGGGAACACAGATACGCAGTATTTT. Protein product: CASSPPSGGNTDTQYF.

J is TRBJ2-7 and V is TRBV7-2; tentatively, D is TRBD2 (6 bases). From germline, CDR1 is SGHTA and CDR2 FQGNSA. The CDR3 covers 14 residues. Trimming took 1 base from V and 5 from J, leaving 12 bases between them. Here the CDR3 DNA reads TGTGCCAGCAGCTTAGAGGAGGGTCCCGACGAGCAGTACTTC. Translating it yields CASSLEEGPDEQYF.

The V gene is TRBV6-5, the J gene TRBJ1-5, with D possibly being TRBD1 (5 bases). CDR1 is MNHEY and CDR2 is SVGAGI in the germline V gene. V was pared by 0 bases and J by 4 bases, with 7 bases between. The CDR3 totals 14 residues. The CDR3 DNA reads as TGTGCCAGCAGTTACTCCCGACAGAATCAGCCCCAGCATTTT. It specifies CASSYSRQNQPQHF.

This clone was observed a single time. The chain is built from TRBV5-1 and TRBJ2-1; D could derive from TRBD1 or TRBD2 (5 bases each). V dropped 0 bases and J dropped 8 bases, with 6 bases sitting between them. Germline V gene lookup returns CDR1 SGHRS and CDR2 YFSETQ. This CDR3 has 12 amino acids. Here the CDR3 reads CASSLGGYEQFF. The CDR3 region has the DNA TGCGCCAGCAGCTTGGGGGGGTATGAGCAGTTCTTC.